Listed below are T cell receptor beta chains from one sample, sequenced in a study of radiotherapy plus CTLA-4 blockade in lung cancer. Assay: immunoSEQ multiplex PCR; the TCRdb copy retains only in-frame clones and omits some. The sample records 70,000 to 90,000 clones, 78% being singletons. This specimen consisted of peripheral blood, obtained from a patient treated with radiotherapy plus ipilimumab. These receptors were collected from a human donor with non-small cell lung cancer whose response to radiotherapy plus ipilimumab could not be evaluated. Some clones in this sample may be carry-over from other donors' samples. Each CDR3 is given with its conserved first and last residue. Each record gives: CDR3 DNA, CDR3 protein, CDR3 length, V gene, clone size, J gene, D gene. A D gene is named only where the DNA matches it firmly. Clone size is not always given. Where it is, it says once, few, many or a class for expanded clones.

DNA: TGTGCCAGCTCCCCGGCGATAAGGGACATGAATTACGAGCAGTACTTC
CDR3: CASSPAIRDMNYEQYF
length: 16
V: TRBV2
size: once
J: TRBJ2-7
D: -

DNA: TGTGCCAGCAGAACGAGCTCCTATAATTCACCCCTCCACTTT
CDR3: CASRTSSYNSPLHF
length: 14
V: TRBV6-6
size: -
J: TRBJ1-6
D: -

DNA: TGTGCCAGCAACCCTCCGCAGGGTAGGATAAACATTCAGTACTTC
CDR3: CASNPPQGRINIQYF
length: 15
V: TRBV2
size: -
J: TRBJ2-4
D: -

DNA: TGCGCCAGCAGCTTGGATGTTAGCAAAAACATTCAGTACTTC
CDR3: CASSLDVSKNIQYF
length: 14
V: TRBV5-1
size: -
J: TRBJ2-4
D: -

DNA: TGTGCCAGCAGTATCGACAGGAATCGCTACGAGCAGTACTTC
CDR3: CASSIDRNRYEQYF
length: 14
V: TRBV27
size: -
J: TRBJ2-7
D: -

DNA: TGTGCCAGCAGCTCAGTGGGGCAGACGAACACTGAAGCTTTCTTT
CDR3: CASSSVGQTNTEAFF
length: 15
V: TRBV5-6
size: few
J: TRBJ1-1
D: -

DNA: TGTGCCAGCAGTTCCGGTTGGAGGGGGCACAATGGCTACACCTTC
CDR3: CASSSGWRGHNGYTF
length: 15
V: TRBV6-5
size: -
J: TRBJ1-2
D: TRBD1

DNA: TGTGCCAGCTCACCGGGACAGGCCCAAGAGACCCAGTACTTC
CDR3: CASSPGQAQETQYF
length: 14
V: TRBV18
size: -
J: TRBJ2-5
D: TRBD1

DNA: TGTGCCAGCAGTGACCGGACTAGCGGGGTAAATACGCAGTATTTT
CDR3: CASSDRTSGVNTQYF
length: 15
V: TRBV2
size: once
J: TRBJ2-3
D: TRBD2

DNA: TGCGCCAGCAGCCCCTACAGGGGGGGCCAAGAGACCCAGTACTTC
CDR3: CASSPYRGGQETQYF
length: 15
V: TRBV5-1
size: -
J: TRBJ2-5
D: -

DNA: TGCGCCAGCAGCCAAGATCAGAATTCACCCCTCCACTTT
CDR3: CASSQDQNSPLHF
length: 13
V: TRBV4-3
size: -
J: TRBJ1-6
D: -

DNA: TGCAGCGTCGGACAGGGACACTATGGCTACACCTTC
CDR3: CSVGQGHYGYTF
length: 12
V: TRBV29-1
size: -
J: TRBJ1-2
D: TRBD1

DNA: TGTGCCAGCAGCCCGGGGGGCCGAAGCACAGATACGCAGTATTTT
CDR3: CASSPGGRSTDTQYF
length: 15
V: TRBV5-8
size: -
J: TRBJ2-3
D: -

DNA: TGTGCCAGCAGTTTATCCCTCAGGGGGCAGAGCTCCTACGAGCAGTACTTC
CDR3: CASSLSLRGQSSYEQYF
length: 17
V: TRBV28
size: -
J: TRBJ2-7
D: TRBD1

DNA: TGTGCCAGCAGCTACCCGGGACAGGGGGCAAGGAACACTGAAGCTTTCTTT
CDR3: CASSYPGQGARNTEAFF
length: 17
V: TRBV21-1
size: once
J: TRBJ1-1
D: -

DNA: TGTGCCAGCAGCCCACGAACAGGGGGGACTCGCTACGGGCAGTACTTC
CDR3: CASSPRTGGTRYGQYF
length: 16
V: TRBV7-9
size: -
J: TRBJ2-7
D: TRBD1

DNA: TGCGCCAGCAGCTTCGCCCTCGGGGAGGGCAATGAGCAGTTCTTC
CDR3: CASSFALGEGNEQFF
length: 15
V: TRBV5-1
size: once
J: TRBJ2-1
D: TRBD2

DNA: TGTGCCAGCAGCGTAGGGGAGAACTATGGCTACACCTTC
CDR3: CASSVGENYGYTF
length: 13
V: TRBV9
size: -
J: TRBJ1-2
D: -

DNA: TGTGCCAGCAGTTTAACCGGACAGGGGCGGGGGAAGAATTACAATGAGCAGTTCTTC
CDR3: CASSLTGQGRGKNYNEQFF
length: 19
V: TRBV27
size: -
J: TRBJ2-1
D: TRBD1

DNA: TGTGCCAGCAGTTTGGGGGGTTCGATTGAGCAGTTCTTC
CDR3: CASSLGGSIEQFF
length: 13
V: TRBV27
size: -
J: TRBJ2-1
D: -

DNA: TGCGCCAGCAGTTTAGGACGGACTTACCTGACTGAGCAGTACTTC
CDR3: CASSLGRTYLTEQYF
length: 15
V: TRBV5-1
size: once
J: TRBJ2-7
D: -

DNA: TGTGCCAGCCCGAGGAACACTGAAGCTTTCTTT
CDR3: CASPRNTEAFF
length: 11
V: TRBV6-1
size: -
J: TRBJ1-1
D: -

DNA: TGTGCCAGCAGTGTACAGACAGGGCACTACTATGGCTACACCTTC
CDR3: CASSVQTGHYYGYTF
length: 15
V: TRBV6-1
size: -
J: TRBJ1-2
D: TRBD1

DNA: TGCGCCAGCAGCAAGACTTTGGGACAGGGGGCCTACGAGCAGTACTTC
CDR3: CASSKTLGQGAYEQYF
length: 16
V: TRBV5-1
size: -
J: TRBJ2-7
D: TRBD1

DNA: TGCGCCAGCAGCCGGGGGACAGGGTGGAACTACGAGCAGTACTTC
CDR3: CASSRGTGWNYEQYF
length: 15
V: TRBV5-1
size: -
J: TRBJ2-7
D: TRBD1